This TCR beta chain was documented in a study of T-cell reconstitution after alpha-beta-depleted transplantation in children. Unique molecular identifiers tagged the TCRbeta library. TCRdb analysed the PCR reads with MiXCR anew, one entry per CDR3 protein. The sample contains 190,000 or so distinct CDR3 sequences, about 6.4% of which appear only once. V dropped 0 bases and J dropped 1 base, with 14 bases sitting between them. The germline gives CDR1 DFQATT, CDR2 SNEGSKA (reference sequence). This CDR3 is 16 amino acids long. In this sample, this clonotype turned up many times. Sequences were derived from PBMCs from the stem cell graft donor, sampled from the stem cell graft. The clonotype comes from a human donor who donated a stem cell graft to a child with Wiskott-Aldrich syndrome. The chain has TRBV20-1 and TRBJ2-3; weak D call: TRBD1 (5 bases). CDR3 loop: CSARDVGRAGTDTQYF. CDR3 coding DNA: TGCAGTGCTAGAGATGTCGGCAGGGCCGGCACAGATACGCAGTATTTT.